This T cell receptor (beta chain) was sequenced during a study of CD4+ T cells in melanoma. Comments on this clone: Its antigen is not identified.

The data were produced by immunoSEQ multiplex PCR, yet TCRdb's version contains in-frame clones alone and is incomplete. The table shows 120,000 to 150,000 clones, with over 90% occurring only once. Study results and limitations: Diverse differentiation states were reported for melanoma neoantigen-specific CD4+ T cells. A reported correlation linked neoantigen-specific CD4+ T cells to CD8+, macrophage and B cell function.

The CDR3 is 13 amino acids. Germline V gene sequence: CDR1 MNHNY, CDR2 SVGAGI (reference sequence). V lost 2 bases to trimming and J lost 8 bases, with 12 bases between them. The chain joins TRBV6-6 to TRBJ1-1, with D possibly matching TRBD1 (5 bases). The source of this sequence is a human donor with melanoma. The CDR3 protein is CASSYLGASEAFF. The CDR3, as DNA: TGTGCCAGCAGTTACCTAGGGGCCTCAGAAGCTTTCTTT.